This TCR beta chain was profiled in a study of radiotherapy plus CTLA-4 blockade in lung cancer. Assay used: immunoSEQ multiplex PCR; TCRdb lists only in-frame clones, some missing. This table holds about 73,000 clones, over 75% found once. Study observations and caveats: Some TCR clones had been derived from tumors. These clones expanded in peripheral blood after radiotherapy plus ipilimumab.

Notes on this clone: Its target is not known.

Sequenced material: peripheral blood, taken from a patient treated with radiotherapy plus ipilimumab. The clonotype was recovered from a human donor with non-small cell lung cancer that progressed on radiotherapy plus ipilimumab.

CDR3 nucleotide sequence: TGTGCCAGCAGCTTACGTTTAGGGGGGAACATTCAGTACTTC. Translated: CASSLRLGGNIQYF. The V gene is TRBV7-2, the J gene TRBJ2-4; possibly TRBD1 or TRBD2 for D (6 bases each). CDR3 length: 14 residues. The germline gives CDR1 SGHTA, CDR2 FQGNSA. V gave up 2 bases and J gave up 7 bases, with 12 bases separating them.